The 32 T cell receptor beta chains given below trace back to one sample, sequenced in a study of T cells after yellow fever vaccination. TCRdb reanalysed the 5' RACE reads using MiXCR and keeps one entry per CDR3 protein. The sample has approximately 250,000 distinct CDR3 sequences, over 4.5% seen once. Material: CD4+ T cells sorted from PBMCs, obtained on the day of the yellow fever booster vaccination. These receptors came from a man younger than 35 who received the YFV17D yellow fever vaccine.

V gene TRBV6-1 combines with J gene TRBJ2-7; unclear D gene. V gave up 3 bases and J gave up 6 bases, with 15 bases separating them. The germline gives CDR1 MNHNS, CDR2 SASEGT. The CDR3 is made up of 14 amino acids. CDR3 protein: CASSDPGRSSEQYV. CDR3 DNA: TGTGCCAGCAGTGACCCAGGAAGGTCATCCGAGCAGTACGTC.

The V gene is TRBV5-4, the J gene TRBJ1-5, with no clear D. The CDR3 has 14 residues. V was cut by 4 bases and J by 5 bases, with 13 bases left in between. Germline V gene sequence: CDR1 SGHNT, CDR2 YYREEE (reference sequence). CDR3 DNA: TGTGCCAGCAGCCCAGGAGTCGATGATCAGCCCCAGCATTTT. Its translation: CASSPGVDDQPQHF.

V and J are TRBV2 and TRBJ1-1; 8 nucleotides match TRBD1. The ends lost 6 bases at V and 6 bases at J; junction bases unmatched: 9. CDR3 size: 14 residues. Germline V CDR1 and CDR2: SNHLY, FYNNEI. CDR3 sequence: CASSRTGTKAEAFF. In DNA form, the CDR3 reads TGTGCCAGCAGCCGGACAGGGACGAAGGCTGAAGCTTTCTTT.

The rearrangement joins TRBV5-1 to TRBJ2-3; D gene unclear. This CDR3 is built from 14 residues. CDR1 SGHRS and CDR2 YFSETQ come from the germline V gene. V was pared by 1 base and J by 2 bases, with 8 bases between. In DNA, the CDR3 is TGCGCCAGCAGCTTGCAGACTCCCACAGATACGCAGTATTTT. Protein: CASSLQTPTDTQYF.

The genes are TRBV2 and TRBJ2-2; D gene unclear. CDR1 is SNHLY and CDR2 is FYNNEI in the germline V gene. This CDR3 is 12 amino acids long. Trimming took off 6 bases at V and 3 bases at J, with 5 bases between the two ends. The CDR3 coding sequence is TGTGCCAGCAGGGCATACACCGGGGAGCTGTTTTTT. Protein: CASRAYTGELFF.

The chain has TRBV20-1 and TRBJ2-2; weak D call: TRBD2 (6 bases). Trimming removed 8 bases at V and 0 bases at J, with 16 bases between. Germline assignment: CDR1 DFQATT and CDR2 SNEGSKA (reference sequence). The CDR3 is 15 amino acids. Here the CDR3 DNA reads TGCAGTACTACCCGACTAGTTACGAACACCGGGGAGCTGTTTTTT. Encoded protein: CSTTRLVTNTGELFF.

The J gene is TRBJ1-2, the V gene TRBV20-1; 10 bases match TRBD1. V dropped 0 bases and J dropped 8; count of bases not matched to a gene: 9. Germline values: CDR1 DFQATT, CDR2 SNEGSKA (reference sequence). This CDR3 region has 15 residues. For the CDR3, the DNA is TGCAGTGCTAGAGACGGGACAGGGGATTCGCGAGGCTACACCTTC. Its translation is CSARDGTGDSRGYTF.

The genes are TRBV19 and TRBJ1-5; D ambiguous. The CDR3 extends over 14 amino acids. V dropped 1 base and J dropped 6 bases, with 10 bases sitting between them. In germline, CDR1 is LNHDA, CDR2 SQIVND (reference sequence). CDR3: CASSIGGGVQPQHF. DNA for the CDR3: TGTGCCAGTAGTATAGGAGGAGGAGTTCAGCCCCAGCATTTT.

This clonotype was picked up a small number of times. This chain joins TRBV25-1 and TRBJ2-7; 8 nucleotides line up with TRBD1. The V segment lost 2 bases and the J segment 7 bases; nucleotides outside the gene matches: 13. The CDR3 runs to 16 residues. CDR1 and CDR2 (germline): MGHDK, SYGVNS. The CDR3: CASSEGQSRGREEQYV. The CDR3 nucleotides read TGTGCCAGCAGTGAAGGGCAGTCCAGGGGGCGTGAAGAGCAGTACGTC.

This clonotype was counted only a few times. The V and J genes are TRBV5-4 and TRBJ1-2; perhaps TRBD1 as D (5 bases). V was cut by 3 bases and J by 5 bases, with 11 bases left in between. The germline gives CDR1 SGHNT, CDR2 YYREEE (reference sequence). The CDR3 is 13 amino acids. CDR3 residues: CASSSPGPYGYTF. The CDR3 DNA follows: TGTGCCAGCAGCTCACCGGGACCTTATGGCTACACCTTC.

This clonotype was recorded at least ten times. The rearrangement links TRBV6-2 or TRBV6-3 to TRBJ2-2; D is perhaps TRBD1 (5 bases). The CDR3 is made up of 12 amino acids. Germline V gene data show CDR1 as MNHEY and CDR2 as SVGEGT. The V end was cut by 8 bases, the J end by 8 bases, with 12 bases between. CDR3 nucleotides: TGTGCCAGCGGACACCGGACAGGGGAGCTGTTTTTT. Amino acids: CASGHRTGELFF.

The genes are TRBV5-1 and TRBJ1-2; D is uncertain. Germline V gene sequence: CDR1 SGHRS, CDR2 YFSETQ. V was clipped by 0 bases and J by 6 bases, with 9 bases between them. CDR3 length equals 13 residues. The DNA of the CDR3 is TGCGCCAGCAGCTTGGGCCCAGGCAATGGCTACACCTTC. It yields the protein CASSLGPGNGYTF.

This clonotype turned up a few times. The rearrangement uses TRBV23-1 and TRBJ2-1; 9 bases are shared with TRBD1. TRBV23-1 is marked as an open reading frame, function uncertain. The CDR3 has 19 residues. With 3 bases clipped from V and 2 bases from J, the junction kept 14 bases outside the gene matches. The CDR3 DNA reads as TGCGCCAGCAGTCACCCCCCGGGGGGACAGGGACGCGCCTACAATGAGCAGTTCTTC. Residues: CASSHPPGGQGRAYNEQFF.

This clonotype was seen a few times. The chain recombines TRBV4-1 with TRBJ2-7; TRBD1 might be the D (6 bases). V was shortened by 0 bases and J by 4 bases, with 13 bases between the two germline ends. This CDR3 spans 15 amino acids. Germline CDR1 is MGHRA and CDR2 is YSYEKL. CDR3 loop: CASSQELQGSYEQYF. The CDR3 region has the DNA TGCGCCAGCAGCCAAGAACTGCAGGGGTCTTACGAGCAGTACTTC.

This clonotype showed up many times. The rearrangement uses TRBV11-2 and TRBJ2-5, with D possibly matching TRBD2 (6 bases). This CDR3 is 15 amino acids long. Deletions cut 5 bases from V and 4 bases from J, with 17 bases between. Germline V gene data show CDR1 as SGHAT and CDR2 as FQNNGV. Written as DNA, the CDR3 is TGTGCCAGCAGCCCGCGGGGAGCCTTCCGAGAGACCCAGTACTTC. Translation gives CASSPRGAFRETQYF.

The V call is TRBV20-1, the J call TRBJ2-3, with D possibly matching TRBD2 (5 bases). Germline V gene sequence: CDR1 DFQATT, CDR2 SNEGSKA (reference sequence). Trimming stripped 1 base from V and 1 base from J, with 12 bases between. CDR3 length: 15 residues. The CDR3 sequence: CSARGLQRGTDTQYF. As DNA, the CDR3 is TGCAGTGCTAGAGGACTCCAGAGGGGCACAGATACGCAGTATTTT.

Only a few counts were recorded for this clonotype. The chain combines TRBV2 with TRBJ1-4; 8 nucleotides line up with TRBD1. J was trimmed by 8 bases and V by 7 bases; bases with no gene match: 12. CDR3 length: 15 amino acids. CDR1 and CDR2 (germline): SNHLY, FYNNEI. In DNA, the CDR3 is TGTGCCAGCAACGGAGACACAGGGGGGGAGGAAAAACTGTTTTTT. It encodes CASNGDTGGEEKLFF.

The rearrangement links TRBV30 to TRBJ1-5; 10 bases map to TRBD1. The CDR3 covers 13 residues. CDR1 and CDR2 (germline): GTSNPN, SVGIG (reference sequence). With V trimmed by 0 bases and J by 7 bases, 0 bases remained unmatched. The CDR3 protein is CAWSVDRGQPQHF. The CDR3 DNA is TGTGCCTGGAGTGTGGACAGGGGGCAGCCCCAGCATTTT.

This rearrangement joins TRBV6-1 to TRBJ2-2, with TRBD1 as a possible D gene (6 bases). CDR1 is MNHNS, CDR2 SASEGT, per germline. CDR3 length equals 14 residues. Trimming removed 6 bases from V and 5 bases from J, with 13 bases in between. CDR3 nucleotides: TGTGCCAGCAGGCGAAACAGGGAAACCGGGGAGCTGTTTTTT. The encoded protein is CASRRNRETGELFF.

This clonotype came up a few times. V usage is TRBV18 and J usage is TRBJ2-2; no clear D gene. The CDR3 spans 14 residues. Trimming shortened V by 1 base and J by 5 bases, and 8 bases separated the two germline ends. Germline CDR1 is KGHSH and CDR2 is LQKENI. This CDR3 reads CASSPQQETGELFF. The CDR3 nucleotides are TGTGCCAGCTCACCACAGCAGGAAACCGGGGAGCTGTTTTTT.

The chain is built from TRBV6-5 and TRBJ2-4, with a possible D match to TRBD1 (5 bases). With 0 bases removed from V and 0 bases from J, the gap between germline ends came to 12 bases. Germline V gene data show CDR1 as MNHEY and CDR2 as SVGAGI. This CDR3 has 17 residues. The CDR3 nucleotides are TGTGCCAGCAGTTACTCGAAGGCAGGGCTAGCCAAAAACATTCAGTACTTC. Its protein is CASSYSKAGLAKNIQYF.

V usage is TRBV7-8 and J usage is TRBJ2-3, with 9 nucleotides matching TRBD2. The V gene end was trimmed by 6 bases and the J gene end by 4 bases; junction bases not matched to a gene: 14. The germline V gene encodes CDR1 SGHVS and CDR2 FQNEAQ. The CDR3 covers 17 residues. CDR3 coding DNA: TGTGCCAGCAGAAGCCTAGCGGGGACAATGAACCCAGATACGCAGTATTTT. Protein product: CASRSLAGTMNPDTQYF. Variable domain in full (rest from reference TRBV7-8 and TRBJ2-3): GAGVSQSPRYKVAKRGQDVALRCDPISGHVSLFWYQQALGQGPEFLTYFQNEAQLDKSGLPSDRFFAERPEGSVSTLKIQRTQQEDSAVYLCASRSLAGTMNPDTQYFGPGTRLTVL.

Note on this clonotype: A read error is possible here, since a much larger clone lies one base away. CDR3 loop: CASSSLAGAYTEQFF. DNA for the CDR3: TGCGCCAGCAGCTCACTAGCGGGGGCCTACACTGAGCAGTTCTTC. The rearrangement links TRBV4-3 to TRBJ2-1; 11 bases are shared with TRBD2. Germline V lookup: CDR1 LGHNA, CDR2 YSLEER. The CDR3 contains 15 residues.

The rearrangement joins TRBV15 to TRBJ1-5; TRBD1 aligns across 7 bases. This CDR3 comprises 16 residues. From germline, CDR1 is LNHNV and CDR2 YYDKDF (reference sequence). J lost 4 bases, V lost 0 bases, and 6 bases had no gene match. The CDR3 here is CATSRDPSTGNQPQHF. DNA for the CDR3: TGTGCCACCAGCAGAGACCCTTCGACAGGGAATCAGCCCCAGCATTTT.

In this sample, this clonotype turned up a few times. The rearrangement joins TRBV7-7 to TRBJ2-3, with 8 bases matching TRBD1. Germline V gene data show CDR1 as SSHAT and CDR2 as FNYEAQ (reference sequence). The junction had 3 bases not matched to a gene; V was cut back by 3 bases and J by 4 bases. The CDR3 consists of 14 residues. The CDR3 loop is CASSLDRASDTQYF. CDR3 DNA sequence: TGTGCCAGCAGCTTGGACAGGGCGTCAGATACGCAGTATTTT.

At least ten counts were recorded for this clonotype. The J gene is TRBJ2-7, the V gene TRBV4-3; D is unresolved. The CDR3 runs 15 residues. CDR1 and CDR2 from the germline V gene are LGHNA and YSLEER. V lost 0 bases to trimming and J lost 3 bases, with 12 bases between them. Here the CDR3 DNA reads TGCGCCAGCAGCCAAGATGGTGGGCGGCTCTACGAGCAGTACGTC. Its translation is CASSQDGGRLYEQYV.

This clonotype was seen a handful of times. This sequence joins TRBV7-9 and TRBJ2-3; 7 positions agree with TRBD1. J gave up 1 base and V 5 bases, and 6 bases lay outside the gene matches. The CDR3 spans 15 residues. Looked up from germline, CDR1 is SEHNR and CDR2 is FQNEAQ (reference sequence). DNA for the CDR3: TGTGCCAGCAGCAGAGAGACAGGGCGCACAGATACGCAGTATTTT. Translated: CASSRETGRTDTQYF.

This clonotype was counted between two and nine times. The genes are TRBV18 and TRBJ1-5; D is unclear. Germline CDR1 and CDR2: KGHSH and LQKENI. The CDR3 contains 15 residues. Trimming cost V 3 bases and J 2 bases, with 11 bases left between them. CDR3 in amino acids: CASSPGAAGNQPQHF. DNA of the CDR3: TGTGCCAGCTCACCCGGAGCAGCCGGCAATCAGCCCCAGCATTTT.

The CDR3 reads CASSYSNQGSQPQHF. The DNA for the CDR3 is TGTGCCAGCAGTTACTCGAATCAGGGTAGCCAGCCCCAGCATTTT. This chain uses TRBV6-5 with TRBJ1-5, with D tentatively TRBD1 (5 bases). V was cut by 0 bases and J by 7 bases, with 13 bases left in between. CDR1 and CDR2 (germline): MNHEY, SVGAGI. This CDR3 is built from 15 residues.

J is TRBJ1-2 and V is TRBV7-2, with a tentative D call TRBD1 (6 bases). V was clipped by 2 bases and J by 5 bases, with 9 bases between them. The CDR3 consists of 13 residues. Per germline, CDR1 SGHTA and CDR2 FQGNSA. CDR3 sequence: CASSLIQGYGYTF. CDR3 nucleotide sequence: TGTGCCAGCAGCTTAATTCAGGGGTATGGCTACACCTTC.

There are a few counts of this clonotype. V usage is TRBV3-1 and J usage is TRBJ2-3, with TRBD2 identical over 8 bases. V lost 4 bases, J lost 8 bases, and 11 bases stayed unmatched. CDR1 LGHDT and CDR2 YNNKEL come from the germline V gene (reference sequence). This CDR3 comprises 15 residues. The chain's CDR3 is CASSLAGGTHGTQYF. The CDR3 DNA reads TGTGCCAGCAGCCTCGCGGGGGGTACGCATGGTACGCAGTATTTT.

This sequence joins TRBV7-3 and TRBJ2-2; 11 positions match TRBD2. Germline V lookup: CDR1 SGHTA, CDR2 FQGTGA. The CDR3 length is 16 residues. The V gene end was trimmed by 4 bases and the J gene end by 5 bases; junction bases not matched to a gene: 6. CDR3 sequence (DNA): TGTGCCAGCAGCTCAATAGCGGGGGGGCGGACCGGGGAGCTGTTTTTT. Translating it yields CASSSIAGGRTGELFF.